This note documents a single T cell receptor beta chain sequence. While the first cohort had around 700 subjects, the donors belonged to the separate validation cohort of 100 to 150 subjects. The data derive from a study of cytomegalovirus exposure and HLA in healthy donors. Only in-frame clones appear in the TCRdb table, and some are missing; sequencing was by immunoSEQ multiplex PCR. The sample yields roughly 130,000 clones, more than 80% seen once. Germline V lookup: CDR1 SEHNR, CDR2 FQNEAQ (reference sequence). Germline trimming cut 5 bases from V and 2 bases from J; bases unmatched to any gene: 7. The CDR3 contains 15 residues.

This clonotype originated in a woman aged 25 to 39 in good health and CMV-seropositive. Sequencing input: PBMCs. The J gene is TRBJ2-3, the V gene TRBV7-9; 7 bases align to TRBD2. Written as DNA, the CDR3 is TGTGCCAGCAGCCACCTAGCGGAGAACACAGATACGCAGTATTTT. Encoded protein: CASSHLAENTDTQYF.